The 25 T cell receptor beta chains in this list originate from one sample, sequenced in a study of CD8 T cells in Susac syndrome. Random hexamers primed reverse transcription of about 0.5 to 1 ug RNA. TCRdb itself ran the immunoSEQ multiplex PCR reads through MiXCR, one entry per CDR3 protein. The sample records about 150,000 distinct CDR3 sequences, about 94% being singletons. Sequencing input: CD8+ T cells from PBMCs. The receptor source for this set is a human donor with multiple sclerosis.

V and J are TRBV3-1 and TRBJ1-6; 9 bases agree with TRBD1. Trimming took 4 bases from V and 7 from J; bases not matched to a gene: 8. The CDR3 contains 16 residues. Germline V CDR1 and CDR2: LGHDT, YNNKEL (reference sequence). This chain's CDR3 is CASSRTGTGRNSPLHF. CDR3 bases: TGTGCCAGCAGCCGTACCGGGACAGGGAGGAATTCACCCCTCCACTTT.

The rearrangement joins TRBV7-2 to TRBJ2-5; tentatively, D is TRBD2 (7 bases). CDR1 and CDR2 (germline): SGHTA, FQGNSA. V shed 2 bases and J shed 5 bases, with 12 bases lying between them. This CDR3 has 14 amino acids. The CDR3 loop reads CASSLNGGRETQYF. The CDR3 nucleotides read TGTGCCAGCAGCTTAAACGGGGGGCGGGAGACCCAGTACTTC.

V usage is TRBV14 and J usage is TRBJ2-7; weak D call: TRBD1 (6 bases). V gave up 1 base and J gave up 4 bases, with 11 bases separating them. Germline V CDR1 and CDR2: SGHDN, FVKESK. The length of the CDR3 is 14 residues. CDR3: CASSQGRRGYEQYF. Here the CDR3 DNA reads TGTGCCAGCAGCCAAGGCCGCAGGGGATACGAGCAGTACTTC.

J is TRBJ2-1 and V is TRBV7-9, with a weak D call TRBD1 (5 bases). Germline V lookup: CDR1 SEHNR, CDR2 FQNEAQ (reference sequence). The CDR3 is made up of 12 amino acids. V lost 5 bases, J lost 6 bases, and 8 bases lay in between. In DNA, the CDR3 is TGTGCCAGCAGCCCCGACAGCAATGAGCAGTTCTTC. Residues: CASSPDSNEQFF.

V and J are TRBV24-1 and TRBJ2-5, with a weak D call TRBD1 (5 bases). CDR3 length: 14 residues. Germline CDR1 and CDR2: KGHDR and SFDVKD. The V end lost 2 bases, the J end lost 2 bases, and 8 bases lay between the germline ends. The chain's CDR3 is CATSDYRSQETQYF. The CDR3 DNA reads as TGTGCCACCAGTGATTACAGGTCTCAAGAGACCCAGTACTTC.

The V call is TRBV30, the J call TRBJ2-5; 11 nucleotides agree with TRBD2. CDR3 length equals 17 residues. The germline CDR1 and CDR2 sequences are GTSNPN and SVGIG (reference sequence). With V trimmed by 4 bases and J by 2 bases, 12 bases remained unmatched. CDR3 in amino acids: CAWIATSGGAGQETQYF. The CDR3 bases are TGTGCCTGGATCGCTACTAGCGGGGGCGCTGGGCAAGAGACCCAGTACTTC.

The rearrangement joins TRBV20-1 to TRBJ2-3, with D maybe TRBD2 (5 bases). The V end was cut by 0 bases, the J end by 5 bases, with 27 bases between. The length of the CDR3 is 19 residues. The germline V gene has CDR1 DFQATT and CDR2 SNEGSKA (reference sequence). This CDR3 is CSARDRESGVGRSGDTQYF. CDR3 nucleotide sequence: TGCAGTGCTAGAGACAGAGAGTCTGGGGTTGGACGGAGCGGAGATACGCAGTATTTT.

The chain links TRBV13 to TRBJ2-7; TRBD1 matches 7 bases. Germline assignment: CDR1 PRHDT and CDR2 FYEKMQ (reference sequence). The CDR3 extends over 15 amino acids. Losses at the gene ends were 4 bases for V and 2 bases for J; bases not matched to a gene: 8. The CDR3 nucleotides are TGTGCCAGCAGCTCTCGAGACAGGGCGACCTACGAGCAGTACTTC. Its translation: CASSSRDRATYEQYF. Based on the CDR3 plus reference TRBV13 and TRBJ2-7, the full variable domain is AAGVIQSPRHLIKEKRETATLKCYPIPRHDTVYWYQQGPGQDPQFLISFYEKMQSDKGSIPDRFSAQQFSDYHSELNMSSLELGDSALYFCASSSRDRATYEQYFGPGTRLTVT.

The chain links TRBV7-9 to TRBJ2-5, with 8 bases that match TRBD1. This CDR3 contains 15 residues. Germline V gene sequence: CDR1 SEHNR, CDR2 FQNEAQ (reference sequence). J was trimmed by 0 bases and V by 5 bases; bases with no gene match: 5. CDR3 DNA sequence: TGTGCCAGCAGCCCCAGGGGGCTGGACCAAGAGACCCAGTACTTC. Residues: CASSPRGLDQETQYF.

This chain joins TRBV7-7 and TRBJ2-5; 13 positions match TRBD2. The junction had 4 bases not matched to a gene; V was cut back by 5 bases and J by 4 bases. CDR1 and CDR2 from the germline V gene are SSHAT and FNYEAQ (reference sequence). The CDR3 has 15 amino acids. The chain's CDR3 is CASSLTSGGRETQYF. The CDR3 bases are TGTGCCAGCAGCCTGACTAGCGGGGGGAGAGAGACCCAGTACTTC.

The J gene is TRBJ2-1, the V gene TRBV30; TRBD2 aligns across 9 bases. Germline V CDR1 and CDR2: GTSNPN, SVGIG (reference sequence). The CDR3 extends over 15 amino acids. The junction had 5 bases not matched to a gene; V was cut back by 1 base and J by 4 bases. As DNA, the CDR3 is TGTGCCTGGAGTGGGCTGCGGGGGGGATACAATGAGCAGTTCTTC. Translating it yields CAWSGLRGGYNEQFF.

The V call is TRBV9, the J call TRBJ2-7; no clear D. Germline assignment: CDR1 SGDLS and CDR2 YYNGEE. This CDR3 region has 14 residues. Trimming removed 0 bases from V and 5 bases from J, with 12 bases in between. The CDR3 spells CASSVAGGKNEQYF. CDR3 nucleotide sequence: TGTGCCAGCAGCGTAGCCGGTGGGAAGAACGAGCAGTACTTC. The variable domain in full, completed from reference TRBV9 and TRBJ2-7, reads DSGVTQTPKHLITATGQRVTLRCSPRSGDLSVYWYQQSLDQGLQFLIQYYNGEERAKGNILERFSAQQFPDLHSELNLSSLELGDSALYFCASSVAGGKNEQYFGPGTRLTVT.

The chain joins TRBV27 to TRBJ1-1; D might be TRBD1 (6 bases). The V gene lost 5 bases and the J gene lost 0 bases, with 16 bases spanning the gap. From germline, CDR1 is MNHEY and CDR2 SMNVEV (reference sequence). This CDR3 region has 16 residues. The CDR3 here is CASSARTAPVNTEAFF. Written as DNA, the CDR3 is TGTGCCAGCAGTGCGCGGACAGCACCTGTGAACACTGAAGCTTTCTTT.

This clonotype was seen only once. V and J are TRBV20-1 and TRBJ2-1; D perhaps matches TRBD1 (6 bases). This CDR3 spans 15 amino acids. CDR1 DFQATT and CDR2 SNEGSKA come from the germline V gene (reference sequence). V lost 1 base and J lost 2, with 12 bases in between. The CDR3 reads CSARGADRTYNEQFF. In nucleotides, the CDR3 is TGCAGTGCTAGAGGGGCCGACAGGACCTACAATGAGCAGTTCTTC.

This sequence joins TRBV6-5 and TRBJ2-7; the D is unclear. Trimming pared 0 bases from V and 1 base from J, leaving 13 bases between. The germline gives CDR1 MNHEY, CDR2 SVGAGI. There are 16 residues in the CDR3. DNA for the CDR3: TGTGCCAGCAGTTACTCGAGTGGCGGCGTATCCTACGAGCAGTACTTC. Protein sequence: CASSYSSGGVSYEQYF.

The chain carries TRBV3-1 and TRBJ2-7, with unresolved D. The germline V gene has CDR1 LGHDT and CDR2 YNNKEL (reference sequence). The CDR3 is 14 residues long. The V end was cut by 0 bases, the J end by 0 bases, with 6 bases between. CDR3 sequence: CASSQERHSYEQYF. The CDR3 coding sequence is TGTGCCAGCAGCCAAGAACGACACTCCTACGAGCAGTACTTC.

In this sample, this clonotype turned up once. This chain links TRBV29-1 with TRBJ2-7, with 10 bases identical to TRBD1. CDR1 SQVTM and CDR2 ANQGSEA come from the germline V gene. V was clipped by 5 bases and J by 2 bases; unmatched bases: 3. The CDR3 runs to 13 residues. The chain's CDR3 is CSVPGQGTYEQYF. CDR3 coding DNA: TGCAGCGTTCCGGGACAGGGGACCTACGAGCAGTACTTC.

CDR3 amino acids: CASSEGQQDPYGYTF. DNA of the CDR3: TGTGCCAGCAGTGAGGGACAGCAGGACCCCTATGGCTACACCTTC. J is TRBJ1-2 and V is TRBV2; the match to TRBD1 covers 7 bases. Losses at the gene ends were 3 bases for V and 4 bases for J; bases not matched to a gene: 8. The length of the CDR3 is 15 residues. Germline V CDR1 and CDR2: SNHLY, FYNNEI.

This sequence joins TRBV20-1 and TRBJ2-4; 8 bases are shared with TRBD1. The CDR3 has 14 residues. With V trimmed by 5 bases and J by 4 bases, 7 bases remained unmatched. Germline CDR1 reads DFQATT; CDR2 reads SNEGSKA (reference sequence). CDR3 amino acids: CSAWRDRTKNIQYF. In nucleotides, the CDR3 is TGCAGTGCTTGGAGGGACAGGACAAAAAACATTCAGTACTTC.

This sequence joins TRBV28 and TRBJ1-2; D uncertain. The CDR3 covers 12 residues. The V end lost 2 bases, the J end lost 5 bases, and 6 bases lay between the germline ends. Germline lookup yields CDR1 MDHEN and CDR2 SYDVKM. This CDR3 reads CASSLKGYGYTF. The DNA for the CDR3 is TGTGCCAGCAGTTTAAAGGGATATGGCTACACCTTC.

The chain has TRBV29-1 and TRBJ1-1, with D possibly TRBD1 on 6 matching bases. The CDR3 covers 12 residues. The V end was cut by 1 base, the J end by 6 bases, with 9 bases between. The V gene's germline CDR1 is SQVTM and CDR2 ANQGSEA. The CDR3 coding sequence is TGCAGCGTTGAAGTCGGGGGCCCTGAAGCTTTCTTT. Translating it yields CSVEVGGPEAFF.

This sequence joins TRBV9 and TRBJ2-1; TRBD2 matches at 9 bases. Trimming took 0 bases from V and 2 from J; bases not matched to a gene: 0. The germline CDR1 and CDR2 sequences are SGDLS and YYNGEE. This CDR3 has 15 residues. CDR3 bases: TGTGCCAGCAGCGTAGCTAGCGGGACCTACAATGAGCAGTTCTTC. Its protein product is CASSVASGTYNEQFF.

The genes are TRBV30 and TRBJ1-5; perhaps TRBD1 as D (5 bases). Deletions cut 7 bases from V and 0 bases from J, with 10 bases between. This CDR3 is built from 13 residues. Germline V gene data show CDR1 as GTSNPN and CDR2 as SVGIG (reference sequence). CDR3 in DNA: TGTGCCTTAGATCAGGGTAGCAATCAGCCCCAGCATTTT. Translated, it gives CALDQGSNQPQHF.

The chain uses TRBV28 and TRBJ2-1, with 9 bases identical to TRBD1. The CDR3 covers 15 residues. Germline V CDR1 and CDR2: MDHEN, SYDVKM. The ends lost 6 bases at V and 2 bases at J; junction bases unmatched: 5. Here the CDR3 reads CASRPRQGAYNEQFF. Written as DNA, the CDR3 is TGTGCCAGCAGACCCCGACAGGGGGCCTACAATGAGCAGTTCTTC.

The CDR3 nucleotides read TGTGCCAGCAGCTGGGGGACAGGGGACACTGAAGCTTTCTTT. Translation gives CASSWGTGDTEAFF. The V gene is TRBV7-2, the J gene TRBJ1-1; TRBD1 aligns across 10 bases. CDR3 size: 14 residues. CDR1 is SGHTA and CDR2 is FQGNSA in the germline V gene. The trim removed 4 bases at V and 3 bases at J, leaving 2 bases unmatched.